Each of the 31 T cell receptor beta chains below was sequenced from the same sample in a study of T cells in Graves' hyperthyroidism and ophthalmopathy (dated by TCRdb to between 2018 and 2021). The receptor library was made with multiplex PCR. Sequenced using an Illumina HiSeq 2000. The TCR beta CDR3 regions were amplified from RNA transcripts. A first-round RT-PCR of the TCR CDR3 used the HTBI primer set with the Qiagen OneStep RT-PCR kit. The public reads were run again by TCRdb, first through fastp at Q25 and then through MiXCR, and only productive beta chains were kept. Rows with one shared CDR3 protein collapse into an entry with the most common genes and DNA. The sample includes some 530,000 distinct CDR3 sequences, with 22% observed a single time. About 49% of the sample rests with the top ten. The specimen was blood. The receptors originated from a woman in her 70s with Graves' ophthalmopathy.

This clonotype occurred a few times. This chain joins TRBV6-1 and TRBJ2-2, with D perhaps being TRBD1 or TRBD2 (7 bases each). The CDR3 sequence is 17 residues long. Deletions cut 6 bases from V and 5 bases from J, with 22 bases between. CDR1 is MNHNS and CDR2 is SASEGT in the germline V gene. The CDR3 DNA reads as TGTGCCAGCAGGCTACTGGGGGGGGGGGACAGAACCGGGGAGCTGTTTTTT. Translation: CASRLLGGGDRTGELFF.

This clonotype appeared a few times. This rearrangement joins TRBV29-1 to TRBJ1-6; 8 bases fit TRBD1. This CDR3 spans 13 amino acids. Looked up from germline, CDR1 is SQVTM and CDR2 is ANQGSEA. V trimming: 6 bases; J trimming: 6 bases; junction bases outside the gene matches: 4. CDR3 residues: CSVRTGTNSPLHF. The DNA of the CDR3 is TGCAGCGTCCGGACAGGGACTAATTCACCCCTCCACTTT.

The genes are TRBV18 and TRBJ2-5; D might be TRBD2 (5 bases). From germline, CDR1 is KGHSH and CDR2 LQKENI. The CDR3 contains 15 residues. V shed 2 bases and J shed 2 bases, with 12 bases lying between them. The CDR3: CASSPKEGQQETQYF. The CDR3 DNA reads as TGTGCCAGCTCACCAAAAGAGGGCCAGCAAGAGACCCAGTACTTC. The complete variable domain, with remaining parts taken from reference TRBV18 and TRBJ2-5, reads NAGVMQNPRHLVRRRGQEARLRCSPMKGHSHVYWYRQLPEEGLKFMVYLQKENIIDESGMPKERFSAEFPKEGPSILRIQQVVRGDSAAYFCASSPKEGQQETQYFGPGTRLLVL.

This clonotype was recorded many times. J is TRBJ2-3 and V is TRBV27, with a possible D match to TRBD2 (6 bases). The germline V gene encodes CDR1 MNHEY and CDR2 SMNVEV (reference sequence). The CDR3 is 16 residues long. Trimming shortened V by 5 bases and J by 2 bases, and 17 bases separated the two germline ends. Written as DNA, the CDR3 is TGTGCCAGCAGTCCCCATGGCAGGGAGGACACAGATACGCAGTATTTT. Residues: CASSPHGREDTDTQYF.

This clonotype was seen many times. The chain combines TRBV3-1 with TRBJ1-5; the match to TRBD1 covers 7 bases. Germline assignment: CDR1 LGHDT and CDR2 YNNKEL (reference sequence). The CDR3 has 13 residues. The junction had 6 bases not matched to a gene; V was cut back by 4 bases and J by 9 bases. The CDR3 nucleotides are TGTGCCAGCAGCCCGGGGACAGTAGGGCCCCAGCATTTT. Its translation: CASSPGTVGPQHF.

The chain combines TRBV18 with TRBJ2-7; D is unresolved. Trimming took 2 bases from V and 6 from J, leaving 11 bases between them. Germline-derived CDR1 and CDR2 are KGHSH and LQKENI. There are 13 residues in the CDR3. This CDR3 is CASSPDSGSEQYF. The CDR3 nucleotides are TGTGCCAGCTCACCAGATAGTGGTTCCGAGCAGTACTTC.

This clonotype appeared a few times. This chain uses TRBV6-6 with TRBJ2-7; 11 nucleotides agree with TRBD2. Germline assignment: CDR1 MNHNY and CDR2 SVGAGI (reference sequence). J gave up 6 bases and V 0 bases, and 4 bases lay outside the gene matches. The CDR3 length is 15 residues. The DNA of the CDR3 is TGTGCCAGCAGTTACTCAACTAGCGGGAGTGGCGAGCAGTACTTC. This translates into CASSYSTSGSGEQYF.

The chain carries TRBV6-2 or TRBV6-3 and TRBJ2-1; 8 bases map to TRBD1. This CDR3 spans 15 amino acids. Germline V gives CDR1 MNHEY, CDR2 SVGEGT. Germline trimming cut 4 bases from V and 6 bases from J; bases unmatched to any gene: 8. For the CDR3, the DNA is TGTGCCAGCAGTTCCGCGGACAGGGCCGGCAATGAGCAGTTCTTC. Protein: CASSSADRAGNEQFF.

V and J are TRBV9 and TRBJ2-1; D is perhaps TRBD2 (6 bases). The germline V gene encodes CDR1 SGDLS and CDR2 YYNGEE. The CDR3 covers 14 residues. V gave up 3 bases and J gave up 3 bases, with 10 bases separating them. CDR3 residues: CASSGDFYYNEQFF. The DNA of the CDR3 is TGTGCCAGCAGCGGGGACTTTTACTACAATGAGCAGTTCTTC.

This clonotype was recorded only once. The rearrangement joins TRBV4-1 to TRBJ2-5, with D maybe TRBD2 (5 bases). This CDR3 has 15 residues. Trimming left V 4 bases short and J 4 bases short, with 16 bases between. Germline CDR1 reads MGHRA; CDR2 reads YSYEKL. The CDR3 nucleotides are TGCGCCAGCAGCCCGTTTACGGGATTGGCAGAGACCCAGTACTTC. Residues: CASSPFTGLAETQYF.

This clonotype was counted a few times. The chain links TRBV10-1 to TRBJ1-1; D remains unclear. CDR1 is WNHNN, CDR2 SYGVQD, per germline (reference sequence). The CDR3 covers 13 residues. Trimming pared 2 bases from V and 6 bases from J, leaving 10 bases between. The chain's CDR3 is CASSEAVVAEAFF. DNA of the CDR3: TGCGCCAGCAGTGAGGCAGTCGTTGCTGAAGCTTTCTTT.

This clonotype was picked up many times. The J gene is TRBJ1-1, the V gene TRBV6-2 or TRBV6-3; D may be TRBD1 (6 bases). CDR1 is MNHEY and CDR2 is SVGEGT in the germline V gene. This CDR3 contains 13 residues. Trimming shortened V by 7 bases and J by 7 bases, and 16 bases separated the two germline ends. For the CDR3, the DNA is TGTGCCAGCAACAAGGAAGGGGGGCTTGAAGCTTTCTTT. It is translated as CASNKEGGLEAFF.

This clonotype was seen at least ten times. The chain couples TRBV27 to TRBJ2-5; 7 bases are a match to TRBD1. Trimming removed 2 bases from V and 5 bases from J; junction bases left unmatched: 5. Germline V CDR1 and CDR2: MNHEY, SMNVEV (reference sequence). The CDR3 is 14 amino acids. The CDR3 sequence: CASSLRTGGETQYF. CDR3 DNA sequence: TGTGCCAGCAGTTTACGGACAGGTGGGGAGACCCAGTACTTC.

The J gene is TRBJ2-1, the V gene TRBV20-1, with 11 bases aligning to TRBD2. Trimming at V came to 6 bases and at J to 1 base, leaving 8 bases not matched to a gene. CDR1 is DFQATT and CDR2 is SNEGSKA in the germline V gene (reference sequence). The length of the CDR3 is 16 residues. The CDR3 DNA is TGCAGTGCCACTCTCCTAGCGGGAGGTTCCTACAATGAGCAGTTCTTC. This gives the protein CSATLLAGGSYNEQFF.

V usage is TRBV6-2 or TRBV6-3 and J usage is TRBJ1-5; unclear D gene. Trimming left V 0 bases short and J 0 bases short, with 18 bases between. The CDR3 totals 19 residues. Germline CDR1 is MNHEY and CDR2 is SVGEGT. The CDR3 coding sequence is TGTGCCAGCAGTTACTCACCATTCCAACGAGGCCTTAGCAATCAGCCCCAGCATTTT. Translated: CASSYSPFQRGLSNQPQHF.

The table lists this clonotype with a few counts. J is TRBJ1-5 and V is TRBV7-2; D not certain. The CDR3 extends over 13 amino acids. Looked up from germline, CDR1 is SGHTA and CDR2 is FQGNSA. V lost 3 bases to trimming and J lost 4 bases, with 7 bases between them. The CDR3 loop is CASSFFVNQPQHF. The CDR3 DNA reads as TGTGCCAGCAGCTTTTTCGTTAATCAGCCCCAGCATTTT.

This rearrangement joins TRBV20-1 to TRBJ1-4; no firm D call. CDR3 size: 13 residues. Trimming took 2 bases from V and 7 from J, leaving 11 bases between them. Per germline, CDR1 DFQATT and CDR2 SNEGSKA (reference sequence). The CDR3 loop is CSARSLEGEKLFF. CDR3 DNA sequence: TGCAGTGCTAGAAGTCTGGAGGGTGAAAAACTGTTTTTT.

This clonotype has a handful of counts. The rearrangement joins TRBV10-3 to TRBJ2-1; TRBD2 matches at 11 bases. The CDR3 has 16 residues. Germline CDR1 reads ENHRY; CDR2 reads SYGVKD. After removal of 5 bases from V and 7 bases from J, the junction contained 10 bases not matched to a gene. The CDR3 DNA is TGTGCCATCAGTTTAGGACTAGCGGGTACTAGGAATGAGCAGTTCTTC. Its protein product is CAISLGLAGTRNEQFF.

The chain links TRBV2 to TRBJ2-2, with TRBD2 identical over 14 bases. The CDR3 contains 16 residues. Germline trimming cut 5 bases from V and 6 bases from J; bases unmatched to any gene: 5. Germline V gene data show CDR1 as SNHLY and CDR2 as FYNNEI. Here the CDR3 DNA reads TGTGCCAGCAGTCCCCCGGGACTAGCGGGAGCCGGGGAGCTGTTTTTT. Its translation: CASSPPGLAGAGELFF.

This clonotype was picked up a small number of times. The chain combines TRBV12-3 or TRBV12-4 with TRBJ2-7; D gene uncertain. V lost 7 bases to trimming and J lost 6 bases, with 19 bases between them. CDR3 length equals 14 residues. The CDR3 nucleotides are TGTGCCAGCACCCCCACGGAGTCTTTTCCCGAGCAGTACTTC. Encoded protein: CASTPTESFPEQYF.

This clonotype was recorded at least ten times. This chain links TRBV2 with TRBJ2-3; 10 bases are shared with TRBD2. Germline lookup yields CDR1 SNHLY and CDR2 FYNNEI. The CDR3 totals 15 residues. Trimming removed 4 bases from V and 1 base from J; junction bases left unmatched: 2. The CDR3 DNA reads TGTGCCAGCAGTGGGAGCGGGAGGGGCACAGATACGCAGTATTTT. It specifies CASSGSGRGTDTQYF.

This clonotype was recorded a few times. In DNA form, the CDR3 reads TGTGCCAGCAGCTACTTTGGGGATACGCAGTATTTT. It yields the protein CASSYFGDTQYF. This chain joins TRBV7-3 and TRBJ2-3; D unresolved. The length of the CDR3 is 12 residues. Trimming took off 4 bases at V and 6 bases at J, with 8 bases between the two ends. Germline CDR1 reads SGHTA; CDR2 reads FQGTGA.

This clonotype was seen many times. The chain combines TRBV11-2 with TRBJ2-3, with D perhaps TRBD1 (6 bases). CDR3 length: 13 amino acids. Per germline, CDR1 SGHAT and CDR2 FQNNGV. V was pared by 1 base and J by 11 bases, with 13 bases between. This CDR3 reads CASSLGQVVQQYF. The CDR3 DNA reads as TGTGCCAGCAGCTTAGGACAGGTCGTTCAGCAGTATTTT.

The V and J genes are TRBV7-2 and TRBJ2-7, with 7 bases lining up with TRBD2. The CDR3 sequence is 15 residues long. V dropped 3 bases and J dropped 7; count of bases not matched to a gene: 12. Germline V lookup: CDR1 SGHTA, CDR2 FQGNSA. The CDR3 bases are TGTGCCAGCAGCTTTTTTGCGGGAGTTAACTTAGAGCAGTACTTC. Amino acids: CASSFFAGVNLEQYF.

Of note for this clonotype: The CDR3 end shows no conserved phenylalanine or tryptophan, and so a read error is likely. This chain links TRBV2 with TRBJ2-2, with 11 bases identical to TRBD2. In germline, CDR1 is SNHLY, CDR2 FYNNEI. The V and J ends lost 4 bases and 1 base, in that order; junction bases with no gene match: 8. CDR3 length: 18 amino acids. CDR3 loop: CASSVGLAGGRNTGELFL. The CDR3 DNA sequence: TGTGCCAGCAGTGTGGGGCTAGCGGGAGGTCGGAACACCGGGGAGCTGTTTCTT.

CDR3 DNA: TGTGCCAGCAGTTGGCTAGCGGGAGGAAATGAGCAGTTCTTC. Amino acid sequence: CASSWLAGGNEQFF. This chain joins TRBV6-1 and TRBJ2-1; 11 bases are shared with TRBD2. The junction had 4 bases not matched to a gene; V was cut back by 5 bases and J by 7 bases. The CDR3 consists of 14 residues. The germline CDR1 and CDR2 sequences are MNHNS and SASEGT.

There are a few counts of this clonotype. The CDR3 region is CATSDLRRGLGTGELFF. The CDR3 DNA follows: TGTGCCACCAGTGATTTAAGGAGGGGACTAGGCACCGGGGAGCTGTTTTTT. The V and J genes are TRBV24-1 and TRBJ2-2; 8 bases map to TRBD2. The V gene end was trimmed by 1 base and the J gene end by 4 bases; junction bases not matched to a gene: 7. CDR1 and CDR2 (germline): KGHDR, SFDVKD. This CDR3 has 17 residues.

The V and J genes are TRBV5-1 and TRBJ2-2; 13 bases line up with TRBD2. The CDR3 spans 18 residues. The germline V gene has CDR1 SGHRS and CDR2 YFSETQ. After removal of 2 bases from V and 6 bases from J, the junction contained 10 bases not matched to a gene. The CDR3 sequence is CASSLQGLAGEGAGELFF. The CDR3 DNA follows: TGCGCCAGCAGCTTACAAGGACTAGCGGGAGAAGGGGCCGGGGAGCTGTTTTTT.

This clonotype has a count of ten or more. The chain employs TRBV28 and TRBJ2-7; 7 nucleotides match TRBD1. The germline V gene has CDR1 MDHEN and CDR2 SYDVKM. The CDR3 is 13 residues long. Losses at the gene ends were 6 bases for V and 1 base for J; bases not matched to a gene: 3. CDR3 residues: CASRSGGSYEQYF. Here the CDR3 DNA reads TGTGCCAGCAGATCAGGGGGTTCCTACGAGCAGTACTTC.

This clonotype showed up many times. The V gene is TRBV12-3 or TRBV12-4, the J gene TRBJ1-5; D uncertain. CDR3 length: 15 residues. V shed 5 bases and J shed 6 bases, with 17 bases lying between them. CDR3 sequence (DNA): TGTGCCAGCAGTCCCAATACCGCGGGTAGTCAGCCCCAGCATTTT. This sequence encodes CASSPNTAGSQPQHF.

The chain is built from TRBV5-1 and TRBJ1-1; no reliable D call. V dropped 0 bases and J dropped 0 bases, with 9 bases sitting between them. The germline V gene encodes CDR1 SGHRS and CDR2 YFSETQ. The CDR3 sequence is 15 residues long. This chain's CDR3 is CASSLGGSLNTEAFF. CDR3 nucleotides: TGCGCCAGCAGCTTGGGTGGCAGCTTGAACACTGAAGCTTTCTTT.